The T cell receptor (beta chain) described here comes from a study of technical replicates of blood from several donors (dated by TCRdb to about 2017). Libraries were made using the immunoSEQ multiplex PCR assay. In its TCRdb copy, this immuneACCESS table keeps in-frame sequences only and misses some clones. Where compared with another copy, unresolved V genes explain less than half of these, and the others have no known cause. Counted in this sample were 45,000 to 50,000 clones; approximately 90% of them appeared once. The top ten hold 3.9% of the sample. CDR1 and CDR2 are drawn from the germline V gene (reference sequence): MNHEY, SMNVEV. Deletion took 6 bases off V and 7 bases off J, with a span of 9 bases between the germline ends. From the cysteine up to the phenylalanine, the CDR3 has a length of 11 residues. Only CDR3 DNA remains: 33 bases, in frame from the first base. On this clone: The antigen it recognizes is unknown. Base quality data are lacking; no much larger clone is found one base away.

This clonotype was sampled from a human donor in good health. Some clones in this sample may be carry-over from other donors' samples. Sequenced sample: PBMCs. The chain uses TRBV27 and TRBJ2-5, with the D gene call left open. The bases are TGTGCCAGCAGCACCGGTAGGACCCAGTACTTC. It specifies CASSTGRTQYF.